This entry lists 29 T cell receptor beta chains sequenced from one sample in a study of blood T cell repertoires in COVID-19. Some clones are missing from TCRdb's copy, which holds only in-frame ones; the method was immunoSEQ multiplex PCR. The sample yields under 150,000 clones, around 82% seen once. What was sequenced was peripheral blood. Receptors originate from a woman aged 45-59 years with acute or convalescent COVID-19.

The table lists this clone with a count of one. The chain has TRBV7-9 and TRBJ1-5; D unclear. This CDR3 region has 13 residues. Between the trimmed V and J ends, which lost 2 bases and 6 bases, there was a span of 8 bases. Germline CDR1 reads SEHNR; CDR2 reads FQNEAQ (reference sequence). The CDR3 region is CASSLYGSQPQHF. The CDR3 region has the DNA TGTGCCAGCAGCTTATACGGGAGTCAGCCCCAGCATTTT.

The rearrangement uses TRBV4-2 and TRBJ2-1; D might be TRBD2 (6 bases). The CDR3 contains 18 residues. V was clipped by 3 bases and J by 6 bases, with 24 bases between them. Germline CDR1 and CDR2: LGHNA and YNFKEQ. CDR3 sequence (DNA): TGTGCCAGCAGCCATGGGGGAGGAGGGCGGGGCGGGTTCAATGAGCAGTTCTTC. It yields the protein CASSHGGGGRGGFNEQFF.

This clone was recorded a few times. The chain combines TRBV13 with TRBJ2-7, with 7 bases that match TRBD1. The CDR3 extends over 15 amino acids. The trim removed 5 bases at V and 9 bases at J, leaving 16 bases unmatched. In germline, CDR1 is PRHDT, CDR2 FYEKMQ (reference sequence). CDR3 coding DNA: TGTGCCAGCAGCCCCTGGACAGGAACCGGACCGGGGCAGTACTTC. It is translated as CASSPWTGTGPGQYF. The full variable domain, with the rest looked up from reference TRBV13 and TRBJ2-7, is AAGVIQSPRHLIKEKRETATLKCYPIPRHDTVYWYQQGPGQDPQFLISFYEKMQSDKGSIPDRFSAQQFSDYHSELNMSSLELGDSALYFCASSPWTGTGPGQYFGPGTRLTVT.

This chain connects TRBV7-3 to TRBJ1-1, with D maybe TRBD1 (5 bases). The CDR3 loop spans 13 amino acids. From germline, CDR1 is SGHTA and CDR2 FQGTGA. V was cut by 8 bases and J by 0 bases, with 10 bases left in between. The CDR3 DNA follows: TGTGCCAGCGGGAGGGGCATGAACACTGAAGCTTTCTTT. It specifies CASGRGMNTEAFF.

The J gene is TRBJ2-1, the V gene TRBV5-1; 8 positions agree with TRBD1. The germline V gene has CDR1 SGHRS and CDR2 YFSETQ. The CDR3 runs to 14 residues. Trimming cost V 0 bases and J 10 bases; bases outside gene matches: 6. The CDR3 DNA is TGCGCCAGCAGCTTGGTGTTAAGACAGGGGGAGCAGTTCTTC. Translated: CASSLVLRQGEQFF.

The chain employs TRBV7-9 and TRBJ1-3; D remains ambiguous. The CDR3 is 15 residues long. The germline gives CDR1 SEHNR, CDR2 FQNEAQ (reference sequence). Trimming left V 4 bases short and J 4 bases short, with 14 bases between. The chain's CDR3 is CASSSRLQSGNTIYF. CDR3 sequence (DNA): TGTGCCAGCAGCTCCCGCCTTCAGTCGGGAAACACCATATATTTT.

V gene TRBV11-3 combines with J gene TRBJ1-1, with D unresolved. This CDR3 is 13 amino acids long. Germline V lookup: CDR1 SGHNT, CDR2 YENEEA. Trimming left V 3 bases short and J 1 base short, with 6 bases between. The CDR3: CASSFAKNTEAFF. The CDR3 nucleotides are TGTGCCAGCAGCTTTGCGAAGAACACTGAAGCTTTCTTT.

The gene calls are TRBV18 and TRBJ1-2; 7 nucleotides match TRBD1. V dropped 3 bases and J dropped 7; count of bases not matched to a gene: 5. CDR1 and CDR2 from the germline V gene are KGHSH and LQKENI. CDR3 length: 13 amino acids. CDR3 region: CASSPETGRGYTF. The CDR3 DNA is TGTGCCAGCTCACCCGAGACAGGGCGTGGCTACACCTTC.

The chain recombines TRBV7-2 with TRBJ2-7, with 7 bases fitting TRBD2. Looked up from germline, CDR1 is SGHTA and CDR2 is FQGNSA. V lost 5 bases and J lost 6; bases outside the gene matches: 4. The CDR3 consists of 12 residues. DNA for the CDR3: TGTGCCAGCAGCCACCCGGGGGGCGAGCAGTACTTC. Translated: CASSHPGGEQYF.

This chain links TRBV27 with TRBJ1-1; D is possibly TRBD1 (6 bases). With 2 bases removed from V and 4 bases from J, the gap between germline ends came to 11 bases. Germline-derived CDR1 and CDR2 are MNHEY and SMNVEV (reference sequence). The length of the CDR3 is 14 residues. In DNA form, the CDR3 reads TGTGCCAGCAGTTTAATACAGGGAGCCACTGAAGCTTTCTTT. This codes for CASSLIQGATEAFF.

The V gene is TRBV5-1, the J gene TRBJ1-1; possible D gene TRBD1, 5 bases. The length of the CDR3 is 14 residues. V dropped 2 bases and J dropped 0 bases, with 8 bases sitting between them. Germline CDR1 and CDR2: SGHRS and YFSETQ. The CDR3 DNA reads TGCGCCAGCAGCTTACAGGACCTGAACACTGAAGCTTTCTTT. The encoded protein is CASSLQDLNTEAFF.

This clone was seen once. The V and J genes are TRBV5-1 and TRBJ1-1, with 8 bases fitting TRBD1. Per germline, CDR1 SGHRS and CDR2 YFSETQ. This CDR3 has 13 residues. The V and J ends lost 4 bases and 8 bases, in that order; junction bases with no gene match: 7. CDR3 residues: CASSIGQGFEAFF. The CDR3 DNA reads TGCGCCAGCAGCATCGGACAGGGATTCGAAGCTTTCTTT.

CDR3 nucleotides: TGTGCCATCAGTGACAGGCCCGATACAGATACGCAGTATTTT. It is translated as CAISDRPDTDTQYF. The chain is built from TRBV10-3 and TRBJ2-3, with unresolved D. The germline CDR1 and CDR2 sequences are ENHRY and SYGVKD. The CDR3 runs to 14 residues. Trimming stripped 3 bases from V and 3 bases from J, with 10 bases between.

The V call is TRBV30, the J call TRBJ2-1, with D possibly TRBD2 on 6 matching bases. The CDR3 is 13 amino acids. Germline assignment: CDR1 GTSNPN and CDR2 SVGIG (reference sequence). V was pared by 5 bases and J by 7 bases, with 15 bases between. The CDR3 protein is CAWVRDFVNEQFF. CDR3 in DNA: TGTGCCTGGGTTAGGGACTTTGTAAATGAGCAGTTCTTC.

The chain uses TRBV10-1 and TRBJ2-3; 9 bases match TRBD2. The CDR3 runs 17 residues. The V gene's germline CDR1 is WNHNN and CDR2 SYGVQD (reference sequence). V shed 7 bases, J shed 0 bases, and the junction held 11 bases outside the gene matches. CDR3 amino acids: CASNTRASGASTDTQYF. DNA for the CDR3: TGCGCCAGCAACACGAGGGCTAGCGGGGCTAGCACAGATACGCAGTATTTT.

This chain links TRBV5-4 with TRBJ2-1; 9 bases line up with TRBD1. V trimming: 4 bases; J trimming: 9 bases; junction bases outside the gene matches: 8. CDR3 length equals 14 residues. Germline V lookup: CDR1 SGHNT, CDR2 YYREEE (reference sequence). CDR3 loop: CASSTGQGGAEQFF. DNA of the CDR3: TGTGCCAGCAGCACGGGACAGGGTGGGGCTGAGCAGTTCTTC.

There are a few counts of this clone. The chain links TRBV6-5 to TRBJ1-2; TRBD1 agrees at 8 bases. Per the germline V gene, CDR1 is MNHEY and CDR2 is SVGAGI. The junction had 5 bases not matched to a gene; V was cut back by 5 bases and J by 3 bases. CDR3 length: 14 residues. This chain's CDR3 is CASSRGQADYGYTF. Written as DNA, the CDR3 is TGTGCCAGCAGTCGGGGACAGGCAGACTATGGCTACACCTTC.

The chain recombines TRBV27 with TRBJ1-2, with D unresolved. Germline-derived CDR1 and CDR2 are MNHEY and SMNVEV (reference sequence). CDR3 length equals 13 residues. Trimming shortened V by 0 bases and J by 7 bases, and 9 bases separated the two germline ends. CDR3 amino acids: CASSLSGVSGYTF. CDR3 in DNA: TGTGCCAGCAGTTTATCCGGGGTTTCTGGCTACACCTTC.

This rearrangement joins TRBV6-5 to TRBJ1-1; no firm D call. The CDR3 loop spans 13 amino acids. V was cut by 2 bases and J by 1 base, with 5 bases left in between. From germline, CDR1 is MNHEY and CDR2 SVGAGI. The CDR3 loop is CASSYQKNTEAFF. As DNA, the CDR3 is TGTGCCAGCAGTTACCAGAAGAACACTGAAGCTTTCTTT.

This sequence joins TRBV12-3 or TRBV12-4 and TRBJ1-5; 7 positions match TRBD1. The CDR3 extends over 13 amino acids. With V trimmed by 6 bases and J by 8 bases, 7 bases remained unmatched. In nucleotides, the CDR3 is TGTGCCAGCAGCGGACAGGTTAATAAGCCCCAGCATTTT. This gives the protein CASSGQVNKPQHF.

The chain has TRBV19 and TRBJ1-2; TRBD1 agrees at 11 bases. The CDR3 is 14 amino acids. With 3 bases clipped from V and 7 bases from J, the junction kept 4 bases outside the gene matches. The V gene's germline CDR1 is LNHDA and CDR2 SQIVND (reference sequence). CDR3 in DNA: TGTGCCAGTAGTATTGGACAGGGGGCGGTTGGCTACACCTTC. Amino acid sequence: CASSIGQGAVGYTF.

This clone was counted a single time. The chain is built from TRBV28 and TRBJ1-3; D ambiguous. Trimming removed 5 bases at V and 0 bases at J, with 8 bases between. There are 14 residues in the CDR3. CDR1 and CDR2 (germline): MDHEN, SYDVKM. CDR3 DNA sequence: TGTGCCAGCAGTCCAACAAACTCTGGAAACACCATATATTTT. The encoded protein is CASSPTNSGNTIYF.

The V and J genes are TRBV7-9 and TRBJ1-2; tentative D call: TRBD1 (6 bases). V was clipped by 2 bases and J by 3 bases, with 13 bases between them. Germline values: CDR1 SEHNR, CDR2 FQNEAQ (reference sequence). The CDR3 totals 15 residues. The CDR3 DNA reads as TGTGCCAGCAGCTTACCGCAGGGGCTCGACTATGGCTACACCTTC. This encodes CASSLPQGLDYGYTF.

The chain uses TRBV6-6 and TRBJ2-5; TRBD2 matches at 7 bases. The junction had 13 bases not matched to a gene; V was cut back by 6 bases and J by 3 bases. Germline V lookup: CDR1 MNHNY, CDR2 SVGAGI (reference sequence). There are 16 residues in the CDR3. CDR3 DNA: TGTGCCAGCAGGGGCCCGGGCGGGGGAGCGAAAGAGACCCAGTACTTC. This encodes CASRGPGGGAKETQYF.

The rearrangement uses TRBV28 and TRBJ2-3; 12 positions match TRBD2. V shed 3 bases, J shed 4 bases, and the junction held 11 bases outside the gene matches. Germline lookup yields CDR1 MDHEN and CDR2 SYDVKM. The CDR3 sequence is 18 residues long. The CDR3 coding sequence is TGTGCCAGCAGTTTCGTTCTTTCGGCTAGCGGGGGGGCAGATACGCAGTATTTT. It encodes CASSFVLSASGGADTQYF.

The chain couples TRBV27 to TRBJ2-7; 10 bases agree with TRBD2. Per the germline V gene, CDR1 is MNHEY and CDR2 is SMNVEV (reference sequence). CDR3 length: 15 residues. With 5 bases clipped from V and 0 bases from J, the junction kept 4 bases outside the gene matches. CDR3 coding DNA: TGTGCCAGCAGTACCCTAGCGGGGGCCTCCTACGAGCAGTACTTC. Amino acids: CASSTLAGASYEQYF.

The chain combines TRBV7-9 with TRBJ1-4; TRBD1 agrees at 7 bases. Germline-derived CDR1 and CDR2 are SEHNR and FQNEAQ (reference sequence). The CDR3 loop spans 14 amino acids. V lost 5 bases, J lost 8 bases, and 8 bases stayed unmatched. CDR3 sequence: CASSPGGAGEKLFF. CDR3 nucleotides: TGTGCCAGCAGCCCAGGGGGTGCGGGGGAAAAACTGTTTTTT.

The V call is TRBV7-8, the J call TRBJ1-1; D remains unclear. The germline V gene has CDR1 SGHVS and CDR2 FQNEAQ. Trimming shortened V by 5 bases and J by 9 bases, and 13 bases separated the two germline ends. This CDR3 has 12 amino acids. This chain's CDR3 is CASSPGSLQAFF. In DNA form, the CDR3 reads TGTGCCAGCAGCCCGGGATCGCTCCAAGCTTTCTTT.

The V gene is TRBV28, the J gene TRBJ1-4, with D uncertain. This CDR3 comprises 14 residues. Per germline, CDR1 MDHEN and CDR2 SYDVKM. V lost 5 bases, J lost 8 bases, and 15 bases lay in between. CDR3 in amino acids: CASSPGGSGEKLFF. The CDR3 region has the DNA TGTGCCAGCAGTCCCGGAGGTTCTGGGGAAAAACTGTTTTTT.